Following are 23 T cell receptor beta chains from one sample sequenced in a study of blood T cell repertoires in COVID-19. Sequencing used immunoSEQ multiplex PCR; TCRdb keeps in-frame clones, though not all of them. The sample lists a few hundred thousand clones; about 88% were seen once. Source material: PBMCs or T cells enriched from blood (not recorded which). The receptors here all came from a woman aged 18-30 years who had recovered from COVID-19.

The chain is built from TRBV5-6 and TRBJ1-2, with 9 bases fitting TRBD1. Trimming cost V 4 bases and J 4 bases; bases outside gene matches: 8. Germline CDR1 and CDR2: SGHDT and YYEEEE. This CDR3 has 15 residues. The CDR3 here is CASSPRDRETYGYTF. CDR3 nucleotides: TGTGCCAGCAGCCCCCGGGACAGGGAGACCTATGGCTACACCTTC.

J is TRBJ2-3 and V is TRBV7-6; tentatively, D is TRBD2 (7 bases). The CDR3 spans 15 residues. Trimming removed 1 base from V and 6 bases from J, with 14 bases in between. Per the germline V gene, CDR1 is SGHVS and CDR2 is FNYEAQ. The CDR3 DNA is TGTGCCAGCAGCTTAGGAATCGGGGGGCCGGATACGCAGTATTTT. Its protein is CASSLGIGGPDTQYF.

This rearrangement joins TRBV5-6 to TRBJ1-1; D gene ambiguous. The CDR3 has 15 residues. V was pared by 3 bases and J by 3 bases, with 15 bases between. Looked up from germline, CDR1 is SGHDT and CDR2 is YYEEEE. For the CDR3, the DNA is TGTGCCAGCAGCTCGGCTCCCCGGGAGGACACTGAAGCTTTCTTT. It encodes CASSSAPREDTEAFF.

This rearrangement joins TRBV7-2 to TRBJ2-3, with TRBD2 matching 10 bases. This CDR3 is 15 amino acids long. CDR1 and CDR2 (germline): SGHTA, FQGNSA. With V trimmed by 6 bases and J by 8 bases, 11 bases remained unmatched. The CDR3 coding sequence is TGTGCCAGCAGGGCCCTAGCGGGGGCCGGGTCTACGCAGTATTTT. It specifies CASRALAGAGSTQYF.

The rearrangement joins TRBV4-1 to TRBJ2-2, with 9 nucleotides matching TRBD1. Germline-derived CDR1 and CDR2 are MGHRA and YSYEKL. The J segment lost 5 bases and the V segment lost 2 bases, leaving 6 bases of the junction unmatched. CDR3 length: 16 residues. This chain's CDR3 is CASSQSRTGVTGELFF. The CDR3 DNA follows: TGCGCCAGCAGCCAATCCCGGACAGGGGTGACCGGGGAGCTGTTTTTT.

The rearrangement joins TRBV3-1 (or the pseudogene TRBV3-2) to TRBJ1-1; 7 nucleotides agree with TRBD1. The V and J ends lost 6 bases and 0 bases, in that order; junction bases with no gene match: 16. The length of the CDR3 is 18 residues. Germline CDR1 is LGHDT and CDR2 is YNNKEL (reference sequence). This chain's CDR3 is CASRPGTAIFKMNTEAFF. The CDR3 coding sequence is TGTGCCAGCAGACCGGGGACAGCAATCTTTAAAATGAACACTGAAGCTTTCTTT.

This clone occurred once. The V call is TRBV7-8, the J call TRBJ2-3; 9 bases fit TRBD1. The germline gives CDR1 SGHVS, CDR2 FQNEAQ. The CDR3 length is 18 residues. V was pared by 2 bases and J by 2 bases, with 11 bases of the junction left unmatched. CDR3 coding DNA: TGTGCCAGCAGCTTAATTGGCTGGGGACAGGGCCTCACAGATACGCAGTATTTT. Its protein product is CASSLIGWGQGLTDTQYF.

This rearrangement joins TRBV9 to TRBJ2-7; 7 nucleotides agree with TRBD1. In germline, CDR1 is SGDLS, CDR2 YYNGEE. V shed 0 bases and J 2 bases; nucleotides not matched to a gene: 8. CDR3 size: 16 residues. In DNA form, the CDR3 reads TGTGCCAGCAGCGTAGGCGACAGGGAGAACCCCTACGAGCAGTACTTC. Translation: CASSVGDRENPYEQYF.

The chain uses TRBV20-1 and TRBJ2-5; TRBD1 matches 8 bases. This CDR3 has 16 residues. V lost 3 bases and J lost 2; bases outside the gene matches: 11. Germline CDR1 DFQATT, CDR2 SNEGSKA (reference sequence). The CDR3 region is CSASWFGQGKQETQYF. The DNA of the CDR3 is TGCAGTGCTAGTTGGTTCGGACAGGGTAAACAAGAGACCCAGTACTTC.

For the CDR3, the DNA is TGTGCCAACCACGACGGGGGATCCTTGTTAGAGACCCAGTACTTC. It codes for CANHDGGSLLETQYF. The V and J genes are TRBV28 and TRBJ2-5; D is possibly TRBD2 (6 bases). The CDR3 runs to 15 residues. CDR1 is MDHEN, CDR2 SYDVKM, per germline. Trimming took off 10 bases at V and 4 bases at J, with 22 bases between the two ends.

The rearrangement uses TRBV7-9 and TRBJ1-1; 9 bases are a match to TRBD1. CDR1 is SEHNR and CDR2 is FQNEAQ in the germline V gene (reference sequence). The CDR3 is 15 amino acids. V trimming: 3 bases; J trimming: 2 bases; junction bases outside the gene matches: 4. The CDR3 here is CASSFPGQGNTEAFF. The CDR3 DNA follows: TGTGCCAGCAGCTTCCCGGGACAGGGAAACACTGAAGCTTTCTTT.

This chain links TRBV4-1 with TRBJ1-5; D remains ambiguous. CDR3 size: 13 residues. CDR1 is MGHRA, CDR2 YSYEKL, per germline. V was clipped by 5 bases and J by 7 bases, with 12 bases between them. CDR3 bases: TGCGCCAGCAGCAGGGCGGGTTTACAGCCCCAGCATTTT. Protein: CASSRAGLQPQHF.

The rearrangement joins TRBV5-4 to TRBJ2-7; 9 bases are shared with TRBD2. The CDR3 covers 14 residues. V lost 4 bases, J lost 0 bases, and 2 bases stayed unmatched. Germline lookup yields CDR1 SGHNT and CDR2 YYREEE (reference sequence). CDR3 amino acids: CASSGGGDSYEQYF. CDR3 sequence (DNA): TGTGCCAGCAGCGGCGGGGGGGACTCCTACGAGCAGTACTTC. Drawing the rest from reference TRBV5-4 and TRBJ2-7, the complete variable domain is ETGVTQSPTHLIKTRGQQVTLRCSSQSGHNTVSWYQQALGQGPQFIFQYYREEENGRGNFPPRFSGLQFPNYSSELNVNALELDDSALYLCASSGGGDSYEQYFGPGTRLTVT.

This clone was counted a single time. The chain is built from TRBV5-4 and TRBJ2-3, with a weak D call TRBD2 (5 bases). This CDR3 has 18 amino acids. The ends were cut back, 3 bases at V and 1 base at J, with 21 bases in the middle. CDR1 is SGHNT, CDR2 YYREEE, per germline (reference sequence). The CDR3 protein is CASSSEDLLYQRTDTQYF. The CDR3 DNA reads as TGTGCCAGCAGCTCGGAGGATTTATTATATCAGCGCACAGATACGCAGTATTTT.

The J gene is TRBJ1-1, the V gene TRBV5-6; perhaps TRBD1 as D (5 bases). The CDR3 consists of 14 residues. Germline V gene data show CDR1 as SGHDT and CDR2 as YYEEEE. V lost 0 bases and J 0 bases, leaving 6 bases between the germline ends. The CDR3 region has the DNA TGTGCCAGCAGCTTGGCAGGGATGAACACTGAAGCTTTCTTT. Protein sequence: CASSLAGMNTEAFF.

This chain links TRBV30 with TRBJ1-2, with unresolved D. Trimming removed 0 bases at V and 5 bases at J, with 4 bases between. Germline V gene data show CDR1 as GTSNPN and CDR2 as SVGIG (reference sequence). The CDR3 is 11 residues long. CDR3 in amino acids: CAWSVGYGYTF. In nucleotides, the CDR3 is TGTGCCTGGAGTGTCGGGTATGGCTACACCTTC.

The rearrangement uses TRBV19 and TRBJ2-3, with 11 bases matching TRBD1. Germline V CDR1 and CDR2: LNHDA, SQIVND (reference sequence). The V segment lost 4 bases and the J segment 4 bases; nucleotides outside the gene matches: 10. This CDR3 contains 17 residues. The CDR3 DNA reads as TGTGCCAGTAGTACCACCCGCGGGACAGGGGGGTCAGATACGCAGTATTTT. It encodes CASSTTRGTGGSDTQYF. Looking up the rest from reference TRBV19 and TRBJ2-3 gives the full variable domain: DGGITQSPKYLFRKEGQNVTLSCEQNLNHDAMYWYRQDPGQGLRLIYYSQIVNDFQKGDIAEGYSVSREKKESFPLTVTSAQKNPTAFYLCASSTTRGTGGSDTQYFGPGTRLTVL.

The chain combines TRBV4-1 with TRBJ2-7; 7 nucleotides align to TRBD1. This CDR3 comprises 14 residues. CDR1 MGHRA and CDR2 YSYEKL come from the germline V gene. The trim removed 5 bases at V and 4 bases at J, leaving 8 bases unmatched. The CDR3 DNA sequence: TGCGCCAGCAGCTATTCCGGGACAGAGTACGAGCAGTACTTC. This sequence encodes CASSYSGTEYEQYF.

V and J are TRBV29-1 and TRBJ2-7; a weak D match, TRBD2 (5 bases). Trimming stripped 4 bases from V and 2 bases from J, with 18 bases between. Germline V lookup: CDR1 SQVTM, CDR2 ANQGSEA. The CDR3 covers 15 residues. CDR3 loop: CSVVATVGDPYEQYF. The CDR3 DNA reads TGCAGCGTTGTGGCCACAGTGGGAGACCCCTACGAGCAGTACTTC.

The chain joins TRBV4-3 to TRBJ2-3; 10 bases are shared with TRBD1. Germline V CDR1 and CDR2: LGHNA, YSLEER. This CDR3 region has 19 residues. Losses at the gene ends were 1 base for V and 3 bases for J; bases not matched to a gene: 13. The CDR3 is CASSQVWPVGTGVTDTQYF. The CDR3 coding sequence is TGCGCCAGCAGCCAAGTATGGCCCGTCGGGACAGGGGTTACAGATACGCAGTATTTT.

The V call is TRBV29-1, the J call TRBJ2-3, with a tentative D call TRBD1 (6 bases). Trimming pared 7 bases from V and 2 bases from J, leaving 13 bases between. CDR3 length: 13 residues. Germline V gene sequence: CDR1 SQVTM, CDR2 ANQGSEA. DNA of the CDR3: TGCAGCGCCGAAGGGGGAAACACAGATACGCAGTATTTT. Translation: CSAEGGNTDTQYF.

A note on this clone: Other DNA sequences in this sample translate to the same CDR3. The chain couples TRBV29-1 to TRBJ1-5; 7 nucleotides line up with TRBD1. CDR1 SQVTM and CDR2 ANQGSEA come from the germline V gene. The trim removed 4 bases at V and 6 bases at J, leaving 6 bases unmatched. This CDR3 has 13 residues. The CDR3 DNA reads TGCAGCGTTGTTTCAGGGGGTGGTCAGCCCCAGCATTTT. This codes for CSVVSGGGQPQHF.

The chain employs TRBV29-1 and TRBJ1-1; no clear D gene. Deletions cut 6 bases from V and 0 bases from J, with 8 bases between. This CDR3 comprises 12 residues. Germline V gene lookup returns CDR1 SQVTM and CDR2 ANQGSEA. CDR3 DNA: TGCAGCGTCCTTATCTTGAACACTGAAGCTTTCTTT. It is translated as CSVLILNTEAFF.